These 21 T cell receptor beta chains share one sample of origin, sequenced in a study of spatial heterogeneity in lung cancer. These receptors' targets are unknown. TCRdb independently ran MiXCR on the 5' RACE reads; one entry per CDR3 protein. The sample includes 20,000 to 30,000 distinct CDR3 sequences, roughly 9% seen only once; the top ten take almost 8%. Study-wide results and limits: The number of expanded tumor alpha and beta chains correlated with mutation number.

The time point denotes: sample taken at primary tumor resection. Sequenced material: lung tumor tissue, taken at surgery. These receptors all stem from a male donor with early-stage non-small cell lung cancer.

This clonotype was detected many times. This rearrangement joins TRBV6-5 to TRBJ1-1; no clear D. Germline CDR1 and CDR2: MNHEY and SVGAGI. CDR3 length: 14 residues. Trimming left V 5 bases short and J 1 base short, with 11 bases between. CDR3 coding DNA: TGTGCCAGCAGTAGAGGTTTAGGGAACACTGAAGCTTTCTTT. Protein sequence: CASSRGLGNTEAFF.

In this sample, this clonotype turned up many times. The rearrangement joins TRBV7-9 to TRBJ2-2; maybe TRBD1 (5 bases). Looked up from germline, CDR1 is SEHNR and CDR2 is FQNEAQ (reference sequence). The CDR3 consists of 15 residues. Trimming stripped 5 bases from V and 3 bases from J, with 13 bases between. CDR3 sequence (DNA): TGTGCCAGCAGCCCTGGACAAGGGGACACCGGGGAGCTGTTTTTT. As protein: CASSPGQGDTGELFF.

The CDR3 reads CASRRTGEDTQYF. For the CDR3, the DNA is TGTGCCAGCAGGAGAACAGGGGAGGATACGCAGTATTTT. The V call is TRBV25-1, the J call TRBJ2-3; 7 positions agree with TRBD1. Per the germline V gene, CDR1 is MGHDK and CDR2 is SYGVNS. J gave up 6 bases and V 6 bases, and 6 bases lay outside the gene matches. CDR3 size: 13 residues. Full variable domain (remainder filled in from reference TRBV25-1 and TRBJ2-3): EADIYQTPRYLVIGTGKKITLECSQTMGHDKMYWYQQDPGMELHLIHYSYGVNSTEKGDLSSESTVSRIRTEHFPLTLESARPSHTSQYLCASRRTGEDTQYFGPGTRLTVL.

This clonotype has more than one count but fewer than ten. CDR3 in DNA: TGTGCCAGCAGCCAGACGGGCCCTAGCGGGAGCTCCTACAATGAGCAGTTCTTC. Translated, it gives CASSQTGPSGSSYNEQFF. This chain links TRBV4-2 with TRBJ2-1, with TRBD2 matching 10 bases. V dropped 3 bases and J dropped 0; count of bases not matched to a gene: 8. Looked up from germline, CDR1 is LGHNA and CDR2 is YNFKEQ. This CDR3 comprises 18 residues.

The J gene is TRBJ1-3, the V gene TRBV7-9; 8 bases align to TRBD1. Germline CDR1 SEHNR, CDR2 FQNEAQ (reference sequence). The CDR3 contains 16 residues. V shed 5 bases, J shed 2 bases, and the junction held 8 bases outside the gene matches. CDR3 DNA: TGTGCCAGCAGCCGAGGACAGGGAAGAACTGGAAACACCATATATTTT. This codes for CASSRGQGRTGNTIYF.

The genes are TRBV12-3 or TRBV12-4 and TRBJ2-1; D gene uncertain. The CDR3 runs to 11 residues. Trimming shortened V by 3 bases and J by 6 bases, and 3 bases separated the two germline ends. CDR3 DNA: TGTGCCAGCAGTTTTATCAATGAGCAGTTCTTC. Amino acid sequence: CASSFINEQFF.

This clonotype was observed a few times. The J gene is TRBJ2-1, the V gene TRBV14, with D tentatively TRBD1 (6 bases). The CDR3 sequence is 13 residues long. CDR1 is SGHDN and CDR2 is FVKESK in the germline V gene. V shed 4 bases and J shed 8 bases, with 12 bases lying between them. The CDR3 reads CASSLTGLDEQFF. The CDR3 nucleotides are TGTGCCAGCAGCCTAACAGGGTTGGATGAGCAGTTCTTC.

V and J are TRBV20-1 and TRBJ2-1; 9 bases are a match to TRBD2. Trimming removed 2 bases from V and 6 bases from J; junction bases left unmatched: 17. Germline V gives CDR1 DFQATT, CDR2 SNEGSKA (reference sequence). The CDR3 loop spans 18 amino acids. The CDR3 DNA reads as TGCAGTGCTAGAAGTCAGGGGCACTGGGCGGGAGGGGGCAATGAGCAGTTCTTC. It codes for CSARSQGHWAGGGNEQFF.

This clonotype has just a few counts. This chain joins TRBV27 and TRBJ2-7; 8 bases map to TRBD1. V lost 2 bases, J lost 3 bases, and 3 bases stayed unmatched. CDR1 and CDR2 (germline): MNHEY, SMNVEV (reference sequence). This CDR3 comprises 14 residues. The CDR3 DNA reads as TGTGCCAGCAGTTTACAGGGGGCCAACTACGAGCAGTACTTC. Translated: CASSLQGANYEQYF.

This clonotype has ten or more counts. This chain connects TRBV12-3 or TRBV12-4 to TRBJ2-2, with D tentatively TRBD1 or TRBD2 (5 bases each). Trimming left V 8 bases short and J 3 bases short, with 7 bases between. The CDR3 extends over 12 amino acids. The CDR3 bases are TGTGCCAGCCTGGGGGACACCGGGGAGCTGTTTTTT. Amino acids: CASLGDTGELFF.

This clonotype was detected many times. The chain carries TRBV5-1 and TRBJ1-5; 7 bases are shared with TRBD1. From germline, CDR1 is SGHRS and CDR2 YFSETQ. V was pared by 7 bases and J by 8 bases, with 9 bases of the junction left unmatched. The CDR3 consists of 13 residues. CDR3 residues: CASSRGSGEPQHF. The CDR3 nucleotides are TGCGCCAGCTCCAGGGGGTCCGGGGAGCCCCAGCATTTT.

This clonotype was seen many times. The rearrangement uses TRBV4-1 and TRBJ2-2; D may be TRBD1 or TRBD2 (5 bases each). From germline, CDR1 is MGHRA and CDR2 YSYEKL. The CDR3 is made up of 15 amino acids. The V and J ends lost 1 base and 7 bases respectively, with 13 bases between them. CDR3 nucleotide sequence: TGCGCCAGCAGCCAAGGAAGAGGGGCGGGCGGGGAGCTGTTTTTT. Amino acids: CASSQGRGAGGELFF.

This clonotype appeared a few times. This chain joins TRBV6-2 or TRBV6-3 and TRBJ2-1; 10 bases are a match to TRBD2. J was trimmed by 0 bases and V by 7 bases; bases with no gene match: 6. The CDR3 runs 16 residues. Germline values: CDR1 MNHEY, CDR2 SVGEGT. Here the CDR3 reads CASTLAGARSYNEQFF. The DNA for the CDR3 is TGTGCCAGCACCCTAGCGGGAGCCCGCTCCTACAATGAGCAGTTCTTC.

This clonotype was detected many times. V usage is TRBV12-3 or TRBV12-4 and J usage is TRBJ2-1; D remains ambiguous. With 2 bases removed from V and 2 bases from J, the gap between germline ends came to 4 bases. The CDR3 totals 13 residues. Here the CDR3 reads CASSLTTYNEQFF. CDR3 sequence (DNA): TGTGCCAGCAGTTTAACAACCTACAATGAGCAGTTCTTC.

This clonotype came up many times. The chain is built from TRBV2 and TRBJ1-3; no definite D call. The germline CDR1 and CDR2 sequences are SNHLY and FYNNEI. This CDR3 contains 15 residues. V shed 6 bases and J shed 8 bases, with 20 bases lying between them. The CDR3 DNA is TGTGCCAGCAGCAAGGAGGGCGGAGTTGGGGACACCATATATTTT. Amino acid sequence: CASSKEGGVGDTIYF.

This clonotype was counted only a few times. The chain links TRBV7-2 to TRBJ2-5; the match to TRBD2 covers 14 bases. The CDR3 sequence is 16 residues long. From germline, CDR1 is SGHTA and CDR2 FQGNSA. J lost 4 bases, V lost 5 bases, and 6 bases had no gene match. CDR3 DNA: TGTGCCAGCAGCCCGACTAGCGGGAGGGCCCCAGAGACCCAGTACTTC. Encoded protein: CASSPTSGRAPETQYF.

This clonotype was counted at least ten times. The chain carries TRBV7-8 and TRBJ2-2; D remains ambiguous. Germline CDR1 SGHVS, CDR2 FQNEAQ. Trimming took 2 bases from V and 0 from J, leaving 13 bases between them. This CDR3 has 17 residues. The CDR3 loop reads CASSLFNRRTNTGELFF. The DNA of the CDR3 is TGTGCCAGCAGCTTATTTAATAGACGCACGAACACCGGGGAGCTGTTTTTT. The variable domain in full, with the rest retrieved from reference TRBV7-8 and TRBJ2-2, is GAGVSQSPRYKVAKRGQDVALRCDPISGHVSLFWYQQALGQGPEFLTYFQNEAQLDKSGLPSDRFFAERPEGSVSTLKIQRTQQEDSAVYLCASSLFNRRTNTGELFFGEGSRLTVL.

This clonotype was seen repeatedly, ten times or more. This chain joins TRBV20-1 and TRBJ2-3, with D unclear. The CDR3 totals 12 residues. Germline V gene data show CDR1 as DFQATT and CDR2 as SNEGSKA (reference sequence). Between the trimmed V and J ends, which lost 6 bases and 4 bases, there was a span of 11 bases. The CDR3 here is CSARTRADTQYF. The CDR3 region has the DNA TGCAGTGCCAGGACCCGCGCAGATACGCAGTATTTT.

CDR3 DNA: TGTGCCATCAGTGGACAGGGGTCAACAGATACGCAGTATTTT. This sequence encodes CAISGQGSTDTQYF. V is TRBV10-3 and J is TRBJ2-3, with 8 nucleotides matching TRBD1. Germline loops: CDR1 ENHRY, CDR2 SYGVKD. The CDR3 consists of 14 residues. Trimming at V came to 4 bases and at J to 3 bases, leaving 3 bases not matched to a gene.

This clonotype was picked up a small number of times. This chain links TRBV11-2 with TRBJ1-1; D ambiguous. The CDR3 length is 15 residues. CDR1 and CDR2 from the germline V gene are SGHAT and FQNNGV. V was shortened by 4 bases and J by 1 base, with 13 bases between the two germline ends. The CDR3 spells CASSSPLGPNTEAFF. Here the CDR3 DNA reads TGTGCCAGCAGCTCCCCGCTAGGGCCGAACACTGAAGCTTTCTTT. The whole variable domain, remainder taken from reference TRBV11-2 and TRBJ1-1, is EAGVAQSPRYKIIEKRQSVAFWCNPISGHATLYWYQQILGQGPKLLIQFQNNGVVDDSQLPKDRFSAERLKGVDSTLKIQPAKLEDSAVYLCASSSPLGPNTEAFFGQGTRLTVV.

This clonotype was counted many times. The chain links TRBV7-3 to TRBJ2-2, with TRBD2 as a possible D gene (5 bases). CDR1 is SGHTA and CDR2 is FQGTGA in the germline V gene. The CDR3 runs 14 residues. With 6 bases removed from V and 1 base from J, the gap between germline ends came to 9 bases. CDR3 region: CASSYGVNTGELFF. CDR3 nucleotides: TGTGCCAGCAGTTACGGGGTGAACACCGGGGAGCTGTTTTTT.